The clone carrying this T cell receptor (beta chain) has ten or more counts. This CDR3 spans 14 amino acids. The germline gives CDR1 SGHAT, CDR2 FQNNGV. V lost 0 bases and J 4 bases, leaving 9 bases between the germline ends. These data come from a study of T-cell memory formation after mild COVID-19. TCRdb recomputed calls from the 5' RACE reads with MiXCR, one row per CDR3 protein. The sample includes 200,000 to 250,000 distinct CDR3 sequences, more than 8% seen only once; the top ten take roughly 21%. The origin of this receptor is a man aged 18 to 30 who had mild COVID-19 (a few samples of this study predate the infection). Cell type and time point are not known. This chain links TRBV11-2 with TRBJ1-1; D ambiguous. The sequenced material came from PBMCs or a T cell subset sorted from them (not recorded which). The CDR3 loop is CASSLDQDGTEAFF. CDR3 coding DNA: TGTGCCAGCAGCTTAGATCAAGACGGCACTGAAGCTTTCTTT.